The subject of this entry is one T cell receptor beta chain. No antigen is known for it. This record comes from a study of CD8 T cells in ankylosing spondylitis. Study-wide points: A TCR beta motif of 7 or 8 highly homologous variants appeared characteristic of ankylosing spondylitis blood. Certain motif variants had earlier been reported in reactive arthritis synovial fluid and blood.

In TCRdb, the 5' RACE reads were re-called with MiXCR into one record per CDR3 protein. The table records 250,000 to 350,000 distinct CDR3 sequences, approximately 20% of them present only once. Trimming left V 5 bases short and J 4 bases short, with 9 bases between. This CDR3 contains 13 residues. CDR1 is SNHLY and CDR2 is FYNNEI in the germline V gene. The TCR comes from a male donor with ankylosing spondylitis or in good health (not recorded which). V and J are TRBV2 and TRBJ2-1, with D possibly being TRBD2 (5 bases). Sequencing was performed on blood, either unsorted or a sorted T cell fraction (not recorded which). The CDR3 spells CASSRGFYNEQFF. The CDR3 bases are TGTGCCAGCAGTAGAGGGTTTTACAATGAGCAGTTCTTC.